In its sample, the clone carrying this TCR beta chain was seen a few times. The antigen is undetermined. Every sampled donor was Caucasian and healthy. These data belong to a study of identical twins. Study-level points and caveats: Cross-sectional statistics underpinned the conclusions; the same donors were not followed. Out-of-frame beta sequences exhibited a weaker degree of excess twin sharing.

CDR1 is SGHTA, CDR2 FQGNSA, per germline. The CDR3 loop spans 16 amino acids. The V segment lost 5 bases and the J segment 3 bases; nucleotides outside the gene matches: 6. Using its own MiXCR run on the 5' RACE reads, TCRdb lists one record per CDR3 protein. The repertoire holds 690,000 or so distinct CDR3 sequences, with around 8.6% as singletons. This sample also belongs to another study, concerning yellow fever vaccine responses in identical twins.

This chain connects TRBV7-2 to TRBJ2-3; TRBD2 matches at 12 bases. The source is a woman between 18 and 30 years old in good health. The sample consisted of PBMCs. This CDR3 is CASSIRLAGVTDTQYF. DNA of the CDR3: TGTGCCAGCAGCATCAGACTAGCGGGAGTAACAGATACGCAGTATTTT. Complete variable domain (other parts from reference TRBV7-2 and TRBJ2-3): GAGVSQSPSNKVTEKGKDVELRCDPISGHTALYWYRQSLGQGLEFLIYFQGNSAPDKSGLPSDRFSAERTGGSVSTLTIQRTQQEDSAVYLCASSIRLAGVTDTQYFGPGTRLTVL.